This TCR beta chain was sequenced in a study of early T cells in non-severe SARS-CoV-2 infection. Turning to the study itself: The chains were unpaired, and the sequenced material was bulk RNA from unsorted whole blood. Points from the study as a whole: Using VDJdb, the matching emphasized anti-spike CD8 responses while missing private and CD4 specificities.

Between the trimmed V and J ends, which lost 4 bases and 4 bases, there was a span of 16 bases. The CDR3 extends over 15 amino acids. Germline-derived CDR1 and CDR2 are LGHDT and YNNKEL (reference sequence). The library protocol tagged individual cDNA molecules with unique molecular identifiers. MiXCR, applied by TCRdb to the 5' RACE reads, yields one record per CDR3 protein. The data show 90,000 to 120,000 distinct CDR3 sequences, more than 9.5% seen once. As to this clonotype: Its antigen is undetermined.

The chain combines TRBV3-1 with TRBJ1-1; tentatively, D is TRBD1 (6 bases). The receptor comes from an adult who was a healthcare worker with PCR-confirmed SARS-CoV-2 infection or an uninfected control (not recorded which). Sequenced material: whole blood. In nucleotides, the CDR3 is TGTGCCAGCAGCCTTCCGAACAGGGCGGCCACTGAAGCTTTCTTT. Translation: CASSLPNRAATEAFF.